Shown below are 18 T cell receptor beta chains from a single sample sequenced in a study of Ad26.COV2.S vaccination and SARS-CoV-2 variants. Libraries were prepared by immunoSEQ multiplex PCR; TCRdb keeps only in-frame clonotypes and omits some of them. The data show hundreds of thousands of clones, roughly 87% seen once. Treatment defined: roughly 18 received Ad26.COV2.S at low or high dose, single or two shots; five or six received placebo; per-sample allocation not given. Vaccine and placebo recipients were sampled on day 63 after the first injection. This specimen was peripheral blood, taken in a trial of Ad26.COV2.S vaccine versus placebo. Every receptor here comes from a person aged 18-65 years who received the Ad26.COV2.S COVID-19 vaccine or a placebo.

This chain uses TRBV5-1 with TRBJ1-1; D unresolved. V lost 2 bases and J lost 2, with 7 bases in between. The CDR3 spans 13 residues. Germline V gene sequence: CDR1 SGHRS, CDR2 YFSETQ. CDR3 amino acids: CASSFSGNTEAFF. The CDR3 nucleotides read TGCGCCAGCAGCTTCTCGGGTAACACTGAAGCTTTCTTT. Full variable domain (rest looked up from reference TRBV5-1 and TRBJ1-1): KAGVTQTPRYLIKTRGQQVTLSCSPISGHRSVSWYQQTPGQGLQFLFEYFSETQRNKGNFPGRFSGRQFSNSRSEMNVSTLELGDSALYLCASSFSGNTEAFFGQGTRLTVV.

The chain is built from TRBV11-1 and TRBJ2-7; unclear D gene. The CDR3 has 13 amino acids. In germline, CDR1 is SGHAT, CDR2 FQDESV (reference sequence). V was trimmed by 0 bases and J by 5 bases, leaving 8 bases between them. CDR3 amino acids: CASSLATGDEQYF. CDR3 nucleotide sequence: TGTGCCAGCAGCTTAGCGACTGGCGACGAGCAGTACTTC.

The DNA of the CDR3 is TGTGCCAGCAGCCCCGCGGAGGGGGTAGCCTATGGCTACACCTTC. Protein product: CASSPAEGVAYGYTF. The chain joins TRBV7-8 to TRBJ1-2, with D maybe TRBD1 (6 bases). Trimming cost V 5 bases and J 4 bases, with 17 bases left between them. This CDR3 is built from 15 residues. Germline V gene lookup returns CDR1 SGHVS and CDR2 FQNEAQ.

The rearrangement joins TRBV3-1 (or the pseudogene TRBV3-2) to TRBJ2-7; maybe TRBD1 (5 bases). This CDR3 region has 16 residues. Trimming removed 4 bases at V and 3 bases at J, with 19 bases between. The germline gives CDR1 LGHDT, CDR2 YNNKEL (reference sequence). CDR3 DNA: TGTGCCAGCAGCCCGATCCCGGGCAGGGATCGCTACGAGCAGTACTTC. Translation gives CASSPIPGRDRYEQYF.

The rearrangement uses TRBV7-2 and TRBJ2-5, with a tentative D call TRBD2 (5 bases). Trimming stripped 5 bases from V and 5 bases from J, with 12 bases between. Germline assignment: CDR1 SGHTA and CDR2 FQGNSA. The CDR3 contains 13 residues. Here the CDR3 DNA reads TGTGCCAGCAGCCGAAGCGGTCTGGAGACCCAGTACTTC. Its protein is CASSRSGLETQYF.

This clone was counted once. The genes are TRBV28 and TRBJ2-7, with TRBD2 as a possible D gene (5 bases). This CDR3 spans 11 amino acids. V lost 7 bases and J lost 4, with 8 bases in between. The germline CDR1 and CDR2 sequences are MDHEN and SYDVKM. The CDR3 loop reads CASKGGYEQYF. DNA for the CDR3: TGTGCCAGCAAAGGAGGATACGAGCAGTACTTC.

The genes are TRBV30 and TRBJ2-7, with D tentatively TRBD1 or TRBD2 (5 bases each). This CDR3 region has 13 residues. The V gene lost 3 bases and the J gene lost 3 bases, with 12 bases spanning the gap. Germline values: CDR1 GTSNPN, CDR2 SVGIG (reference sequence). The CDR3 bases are TGTGCCTGGAGGGGGGTTCTTGACTACGAGCAGTACTTC. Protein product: CAWRGVLDYEQYF.

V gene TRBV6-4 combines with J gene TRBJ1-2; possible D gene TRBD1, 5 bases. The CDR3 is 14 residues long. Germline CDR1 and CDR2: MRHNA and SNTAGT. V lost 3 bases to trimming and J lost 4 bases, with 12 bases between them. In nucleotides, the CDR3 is TGTGCCAGCAGTGAGAAAGCTAGGGGCTATGGCTACACCTTC. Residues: CASSEKARGYGYTF.

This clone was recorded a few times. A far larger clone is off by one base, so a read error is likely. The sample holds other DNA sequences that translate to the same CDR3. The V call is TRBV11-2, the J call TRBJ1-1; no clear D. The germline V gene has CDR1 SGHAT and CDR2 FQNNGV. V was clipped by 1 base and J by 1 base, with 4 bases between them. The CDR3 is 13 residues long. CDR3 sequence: CASSLGRNTEAFF. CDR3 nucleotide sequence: TGTGCCAGCAGCTTAGGAAGGAACACTGAAGCTTTCTTT.

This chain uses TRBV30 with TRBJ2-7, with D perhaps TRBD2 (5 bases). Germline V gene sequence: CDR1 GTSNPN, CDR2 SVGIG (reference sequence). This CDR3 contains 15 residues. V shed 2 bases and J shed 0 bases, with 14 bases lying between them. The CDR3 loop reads CAWSPPGFVSYEQYF. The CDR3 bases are TGTGCCTGGAGTCCCCCGGGGTTTGTCTCCTACGAGCAGTACTTC.

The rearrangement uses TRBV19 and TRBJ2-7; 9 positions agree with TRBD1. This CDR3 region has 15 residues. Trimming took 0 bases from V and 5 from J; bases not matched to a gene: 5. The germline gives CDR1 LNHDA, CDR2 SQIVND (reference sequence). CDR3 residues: CASSIDRDRDHEQYF. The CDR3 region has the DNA TGTGCCAGTAGTATAGATCGGGACAGGGACCACGAGCAGTACTTC.

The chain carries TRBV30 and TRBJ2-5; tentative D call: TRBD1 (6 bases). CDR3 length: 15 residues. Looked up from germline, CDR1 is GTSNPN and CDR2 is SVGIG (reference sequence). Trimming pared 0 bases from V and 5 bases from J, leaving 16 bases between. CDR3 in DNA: TGTGCCTGGAGTGTCGGCCAGGGGATGAGTGAGACCCAGTACTTC. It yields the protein CAWSVGQGMSETQYF.

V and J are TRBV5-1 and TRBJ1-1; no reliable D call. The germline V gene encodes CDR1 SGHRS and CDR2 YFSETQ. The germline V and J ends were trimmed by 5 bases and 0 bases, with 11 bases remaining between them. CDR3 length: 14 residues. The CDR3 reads CASRSSPMNTEAFF. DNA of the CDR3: TGCGCCAGCAGGTCGAGCCCAATGAACACTGAAGCTTTCTTT.

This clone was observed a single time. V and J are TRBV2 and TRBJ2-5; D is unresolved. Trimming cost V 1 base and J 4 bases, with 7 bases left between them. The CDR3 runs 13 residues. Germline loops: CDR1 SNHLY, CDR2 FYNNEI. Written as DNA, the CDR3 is TGTGCCAGCAGTGAAGTACCCCGAGAGACCCAGTACTTC. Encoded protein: CASSEVPRETQYF.

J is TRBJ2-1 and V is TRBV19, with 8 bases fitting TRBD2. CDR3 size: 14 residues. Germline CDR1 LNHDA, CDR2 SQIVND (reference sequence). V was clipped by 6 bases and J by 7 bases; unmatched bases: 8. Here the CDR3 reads CASRDSGVGNEQFF. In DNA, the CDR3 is TGTGCCAGTAGGGATAGCGGGGTGGGGAATGAGCAGTTCTTC.

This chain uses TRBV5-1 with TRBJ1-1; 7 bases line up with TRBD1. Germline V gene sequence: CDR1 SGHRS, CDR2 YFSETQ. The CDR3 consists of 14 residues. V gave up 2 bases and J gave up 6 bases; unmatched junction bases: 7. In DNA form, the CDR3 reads TGCGCCAGCAGCTTCCCCGGGACAGAGGCTGAAGCTTTCTTT. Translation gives CASSFPGTEAEAFF. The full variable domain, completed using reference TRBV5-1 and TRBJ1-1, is KAGVTQTPRYLIKTRGQQVTLSCSPISGHRSVSWYQQTPGQGLQFLFEYFSETQRNKGNFPGRFSGRQFSNSRSEMNVSTLELGDSALYLCASSFPGTEAEAFFGQGTRLTVV.

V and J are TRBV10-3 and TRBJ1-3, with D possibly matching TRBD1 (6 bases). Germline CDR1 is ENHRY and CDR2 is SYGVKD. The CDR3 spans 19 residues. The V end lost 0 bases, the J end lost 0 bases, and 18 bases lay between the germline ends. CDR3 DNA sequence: TGTGCCATCAGTGAGTCGGGTTCGGGGGCTCTCCACTCTGGAAACACCATATATTTT. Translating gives CAISESGSGALHSGNTIYF.

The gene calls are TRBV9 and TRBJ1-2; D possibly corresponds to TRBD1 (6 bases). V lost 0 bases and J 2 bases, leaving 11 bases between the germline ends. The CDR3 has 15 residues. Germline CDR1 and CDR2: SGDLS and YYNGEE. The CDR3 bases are TGTGCCAGCAGCGTAGGAGACAGGCTGAACTATGGCTACACCTTC. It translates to CASSVGDRLNYGYTF.